Listed here are 25 T cell receptor beta chains from one sample, sequenced in a study of control samples from healthy donors and cancer patients. The repertoire was sequenced with immunoSEQ multiplex PCR; TCRdb's copy has only in-frame clones and lacks some. This table holds more than 95,000 clones, more than 75% found once. Sequenced material: blood. These receptors were obtained from a man aged 18 to 29 in good health.

The J gene is TRBJ1-5, the V gene TRBV15; D is ambiguous. CDR3 length equals 17 residues. V was trimmed by 6 bases and J by 7 bases, leaving 25 bases between them. Germline V gives CDR1 LNHNV, CDR2 YYDKDF (reference sequence). DNA of the CDR3: TGTGCCACCAGGATCGGGCGAGTGGGGTTGGGCGGGCAGCCCCAGCATTTT. This encodes CATRIGRVGLGGQPQHF.

The chain carries TRBV6-4 and TRBJ2-1, with D hard to call. Trimming cost V 7 bases and J 3 bases, with 10 bases left between them. CDR1 and CDR2 from the germline V gene are MRHNA and SNTAGT. The CDR3 spans 13 residues. This CDR3 reads CASKWDLYNEQFF. The CDR3 coding sequence is TGTGCCAGCAAGTGGGATCTCTACAATGAGCAGTTCTTC.

The CDR3 DNA sequence: TGTGCCAGCAGCCAAGATCTTGGGACAGGGGGGCAACGGTCCTATGGCTACACCTTC. Translation gives CASSQDLGTGGQRSYGYTF. The genes are TRBV3-1 (or the pseudogene TRBV3-2) and TRBJ1-2, with TRBD1 identical over 11 bases. Trimming cost V 0 bases and J 4 bases; bases outside gene matches: 13. This CDR3 contains 19 residues. Germline CDR1 LGHDT, CDR2 YNNKEL (reference sequence).

The chain uses TRBV6-5 and TRBJ2-2; 10 bases fit TRBD2. The germline V gene encodes CDR1 MNHEY and CDR2 SVGAGI. The CDR3 extends over 13 amino acids. J gave up 7 bases and V 4 bases, and 0 bases lay outside the gene matches. CDR3 bases: TGTGCCAGCAGTTGGACTAGCGGCGGGGAGCTGTTTTTT. Translating it yields CASSWTSGGELFF.

The chain employs TRBV5-4 and TRBJ2-1; 11 nucleotides match TRBD2. The ends lost 4 bases at V and 8 bases at J; junction bases unmatched: 8. From germline, CDR1 is SGHNT and CDR2 YYREEE (reference sequence). This CDR3 is built from 15 residues. The CDR3 nucleotides are TGTGCCAGCAGCCAAACTAGCGGGAGCTGGCATGAGCAGTTCTTC. It translates to CASSQTSGSWHEQFF.

This clone appeared once. This chain links TRBV27 with TRBJ1-1; the match to TRBD1 covers 10 bases. The CDR3 consists of 17 residues. Germline trimming cut 3 bases from V and 1 base from J; bases unmatched to any gene: 8. CDR1 and CDR2 from the germline V gene are MNHEY and SMNVEV (reference sequence). The CDR3 DNA reads TGTGCCAGCAGTTTGATTCCCGGGACAGGGGAGAACACTGAAGCTTTCTTT. Encoded protein: CASSLIPGTGENTEAFF.

V gene TRBV19 combines with J gene TRBJ2-1; D not certain. CDR1 and CDR2 (germline): LNHDA, SQIVND (reference sequence). There are 14 residues in the CDR3. Trimming took off 3 bases at V and 4 bases at J, with 10 bases between the two ends. CDR3 protein: CASSIVAGYNEQFF. The CDR3 coding sequence is TGTGCCAGTAGTATTGTAGCAGGTTACAATGAGCAGTTCTTC. The full variable domain, completed using reference TRBV19 and TRBJ2-1, is DGGITQSPKYLFRKEGQNVTLSCEQNLNHDAMYWYRQDPGQGLRLIYYSQIVNDFQKGDIAEGYSVSREKKESFPLTVTSAQKNPTAFYLCASSIVAGYNEQFFGPGTRLTVL.

The chain combines TRBV27 with TRBJ1-2; D is uncertain. From germline, CDR1 is MNHEY and CDR2 SMNVEV (reference sequence). The CDR3 totals 13 residues. V was cut by 4 bases and J by 3 bases, with 9 bases left in between. The CDR3 DNA reads TGTGCCAGCAGTTCTGCTCCATACTATGGCTACACCTTC. Its protein product is CASSSAPYYGYTF.

The V gene is TRBV27, the J gene TRBJ1-1; no firm D call. This CDR3 region has 11 residues. The ends were cut back, 8 bases at V and 1 base at J, with 5 bases in the middle. Germline V gene lookup returns CDR1 MNHEY and CDR2 SMNVEV (reference sequence). The CDR3 nucleotides are TGTGCCAGCTTGCAGAACACTGAAGCTTTCTTT. Amino acids: CASLQNTEAFF.

This clone was observed a few times. The rearrangement links TRBV2 to TRBJ1-1, with D possibly being TRBD1 (5 bases). This CDR3 is built from 13 residues. Germline CDR1 and CDR2: SNHLY and FYNNEI. V was clipped by 6 bases and J by 1 base, with 9 bases between them. CDR3 protein: CASSNGGNTEAFF. The CDR3 DNA is TGTGCCAGCAGCAACGGGGGGAACACTGAAGCTTTCTTT. Supplemented by reference TRBV2 and TRBJ1-1, the full variable domain reads EPEVTQTPSHQVTQMGQEVILRCVPISNHLYFYWYRQILGQKVEFLVSFYNNEISEKSEIFDDQFSVERPDGSNFTLKIRSTKLEDSAMYFCASSNGGNTEAFFGQGTRLTVV.

This rearrangement joins TRBV28 to TRBJ2-5, with D perhaps TRBD1 (6 bases). V dropped 5 bases and J dropped 5 bases, with 21 bases sitting between them. The CDR3 consists of 16 residues. Germline V gives CDR1 MDHEN, CDR2 SYDVKM. The CDR3, as DNA: TGTGCCAGCAGTCCCCGACATGGGTATCAGGGGGAGACCCAGTACTTC. Its protein is CASSPRHGYQGETQYF.

V and J are TRBV16 and TRBJ2-1, with D perhaps being TRBD1 or TRBD2 (5 bases each). V lost 0 bases to trimming and J lost 3 bases, with 15 bases between them. The V gene's germline CDR1 is KGHSY and CDR2 FQNENV. The CDR3 contains 17 residues. The CDR3 coding sequence is TGTGCCAGCAGCCAATCGGGAGCGGTTAGGGGCTACAATGAGCAGTTCTTC. It encodes CASSQSGAVRGYNEQFF.

This clone was observed a few times. The chain uses TRBV9 and TRBJ2-7; 8 bases agree with TRBD1. Germline CDR1 is SGDLS and CDR2 is YYNGEE. The CDR3 is made up of 15 amino acids. V shed 3 bases and J 3 bases; nucleotides not matched to a gene: 8. CDR3 residues: CASSESTGGVYEQYF. In DNA, the CDR3 is TGTGCCAGCAGCGAATCTACAGGGGGTGTCTACGAGCAGTACTTC.

A word on this clone: The junction departs from the called germline gene at one end, perhaps through a read error. The chain joins TRBV12-5 to TRBJ1-2; D not resolved. CDR3 length: 11 residues. Per germline, CDR1 LGHNT and CDR2 FRNRAP. The CDR3 sequence: CASATRGPRAF. The DNA of the CDR3 is TGTGCTAGTGCCACCCGCGGGCCCCGGGCCTTC.

The gene calls are TRBV25-1 and TRBJ2-7; TRBD1 is a possible D gene (5 bases). CDR1 MGHDK and CDR2 SYGVNS come from the germline V gene. The CDR3 covers 14 residues. With 6 bases removed from V and 1 base from J, the gap between germline ends came to 13 bases. DNA of the CDR3: TGTGCCAGCAGGGGGCGACCGCCGTCCTACGAGCAGTACTTC. This encodes CASRGRPPSYEQYF.

V is TRBV5-1 and J is TRBJ2-3, with D possibly being TRBD2 (5 bases). The germline gives CDR1 SGHRS, CDR2 YFSETQ. Trimming took 4 bases from V and 2 from J, leaving 20 bases between them. The CDR3 covers 17 residues. CDR3 bases: TGCGCCAGCAGCCCAACTAGTCCCCTCCCATTCACAGATACGCAGTATTTT. Translation gives CASSPTSPLPFTDTQYF.

In DNA, the CDR3 is TGTGCCCCGCAAATAGGGACGTGCAGGGAGCAGTACTTC. Translated, it gives CAPQIGTCREQYF. The V and J genes are TRBV10-3 and TRBJ2-7; possibly TRBD1 or TRBD2 for D (5 bases each). The CDR3 length is 13 residues. Germline V gene lookup returns CDR1 ENHRY and CDR2 SYGVKD. V shed 11 bases and J shed 7 bases, with 21 bases lying between them.

The J gene is TRBJ2-7, the V gene TRBV28, with 13 bases aligning to TRBD2. This CDR3 has 16 amino acids. The junction had 12 bases not matched to a gene; V was cut back by 6 bases and J by 7 bases. In germline, CDR1 is MDHEN, CDR2 SYDVKM. CDR3 nucleotides: TGTGCCAGCAGATACCTACTAGCGGGAGGGCCTAGGGAGCAGTACTTC. Protein: CASRYLLAGGPREQYF.

This clone occurred once. This chain connects TRBV12-3 or TRBV12-4 to TRBJ1-1; tentative D call: TRBD1 (5 bases). The CDR3 contains 13 residues. The germline V and J ends were trimmed by 7 bases and 1 base, with 10 bases remaining between them. The CDR3 nucleotides read TGTGCCAGCACCCAACAGGCGAACACTGAAGCTTTCTTT. Protein sequence: CASTQQANTEAFF.

This clone has a single count. The V gene is TRBV18, the J gene TRBJ1-1, with 11 bases identical to TRBD1. CDR3 length: 16 residues. V was pared by 6 bases and J by 5 bases, with 11 bases of the junction left unmatched. CDR1 is KGHSH and CDR2 is LQKENI in the germline V gene. This CDR3 reads CASSQSAGTGGTEAFF. The CDR3 DNA is TGTGCCAGCTCCCAGTCGGCCGGGACAGGGGGAACTGAAGCTTTCTTT.

The V call is TRBV15, the J call TRBJ2-7; D may correspond to TRBD1 or TRBD2 (5 bases each). The length of the CDR3 is 16 residues. Germline V CDR1 and CDR2: LNHNV, YYDKDF (reference sequence). V was clipped by 1 base and J by 6 bases, with 19 bases between them. CDR3 coding DNA: TGTGCCACCAGCAGAGCTTCCGGGACCCTGAGCCCCGAGCAGTACTTC. Its protein product is CATSRASGTLSPEQYF.

This clone has a single count. The gene calls are TRBV19 and TRBJ2-7; D not resolved. The length of the CDR3 is 13 residues. Trimming shortened V by 1 base and J by 3 bases, and 7 bases separated the two germline ends. Germline-derived CDR1 and CDR2 are LNHDA and SQIVND (reference sequence). The CDR3 DNA reads TGTGCCAGTAGTATAGGAGAGATCTACGAGCAGTACTTC. Encoded protein: CASSIGEIYEQYF.

V is TRBV5-1 and J is TRBJ2-3, with 9 bases that match TRBD2. The germline CDR1 and CDR2 sequences are SGHRS and YFSETQ. The CDR3 totals 14 residues. V lost 4 bases to trimming and J lost 6 bases; unmatched junction nucleotides: 6. CDR3: CASSGLAGEDTQYF. In nucleotides, the CDR3 is TGCGCCAGCAGCGGTTTAGCGGGAGAGGATACGCAGTATTTT.

The V gene is TRBV5-8, the J gene TRBJ2-3, with D perhaps matching TRBD2 (5 bases). The V and J ends lost 5 bases and 2 bases respectively, with 18 bases between them. Germline values: CDR1 SGHTS, CDR2 YDEGEE. The CDR3 is 16 amino acids. The CDR3 nucleotides read TGTGCCAGCAGGGACGGACGGGCACGGGACACAGATACGCAGTATTTT. Its protein is CASRDGRARDTDTQYF. The whole variable domain, filled in from reference TRBV5-8 and TRBJ2-3, reads EAGVTQSPTHLIKTRGQQATLRCSPISGHTSVYWYQQALGLGLQFLLWYDEGEERNRGNFPPRFSGRQFPNYSSELNVNALELEDSALYLCASRDGRARDTDTQYFGPGTRLTVL.

This sequence joins TRBV6-5 and TRBJ2-7; D could derive from TRBD1 or TRBD2 (6 bases each). This CDR3 contains 11 residues. Looked up from germline, CDR1 is MNHEY and CDR2 is SVGAGI. Deletions cut 8 bases from V and 6 bases from J, with 11 bases between. CDR3 in DNA: TGTGCCAGCTCCAGGGGAGGCGAGCAGTACTTC. Residues: CASSRGGEQYF.